This T cell receptor beta chain was sequenced during a study of shared clonotypes between healthy human individuals. Study overall: Used for every donor were three CD4 naive, three CD4 memory, two CD8 naive and one CD8 memory plate.

Sequenced by immunoSEQ multiplex PCR; TCRdb stores in-frame clones only, minus some. This repertoire shows over a million clones, more than 75% found once; its top ten account for 0.55% to 0.7%. The donors, all of them Caucasian adults, lived in Nashville, Tennessee. With respect to this clone: Its antigen is currently unknown.

Study-level points and caveats: Represented genetic and exposure-history diversity was restricted by having few donors. The naive CD4 repertoires of a few donors were compared, and approximately 5% of clonotypes were shared.

Material for sequencing was memory CD4+ T cells from PBMCs. Subset reported: CD45RA-negative fraction. The TCR originated in a young man in good health. Some clones in this sample may be carry-over from other donors' samples.

The CDR3 reads CASSSQGANQPQHF. As DNA, the CDR3 is TGTGCCAGCAGCTCACAGGGGGCGAATCAGCCCCAGCATTTT. The chain couples TRBV7-9 to TRBJ1-5; 9 nucleotides align to TRBD1. V was clipped by 4 bases and J by 4 bases; unmatched bases: 2. CDR1 is SEHNR, CDR2 FQNEAQ, per germline (reference sequence). This CDR3 contains 14 residues.